Listed below are T cell receptor beta chains from one sample, sequenced in a study of identical twins. TCRdb reprocessed the 5' RACE reads via MiXCR and lists one record per CDR3 protein. The repertoire consists of 1.5 million to 2 million distinct CDR3 sequences, with less than 40% occurring once and the leading ten covering around 0.3%. The specimen sequenced was cord blood. The receptors were gathered from a newborn girl in good health. Each CDR3 is given with its conserved first and last residue. Each record gives: V gene, D gene, clone size, J gene, CDR3 DNA, CDR3 protein. The D gene is left open where the match is weak. Rows give clone size only sometimes, using once, few, many, or a class for an expanded clone.

>TRBV10-3|-|-|TRBJ1-1
TGTGCCATCAGTGAGGTCCCGGGGGTCACTGAAGCTTTCTTT
CAISEVPGVTEAFF
>TRBV7-7|-|-|TRBJ1-2
TGTGCCAGCAGCTCCCTTGGGCAGTCAAACTATGGCTACACCTTC
CASSSLGQSNYGYTF
>TRBV20-1|TRBD1|-|TRBJ1-1
TGCAGCTCCGGACAGGGGGGAACGGCTTTCTTT
CSSGQGGTAFF
>TRBV5-1|-|-|TRBJ2-1
TGCGCCAGCAGCCCTGGTCCTAGGACCATTTACAATGAGCAGTTCTTC
CASSPGPRTIYNEQFF
>TRBV12-3/TRBV12-4|TRBD1|-|TRBJ1-1
TGTGCCAGCAGCCCAACCCGGGACAGGGTTAGGTACACTGAAGCTTTCTTT
CASSPTRDRVRYTEAFF
>TRBV30|-|few|TRBJ2-7
TGTGCCTGGAACTACGTGCCATTGGGCGAGCAGTACTTC
CAWNYVPLGEQYF
>TRBV7-9|-|-|TRBJ1-1
TGTGCCAGCAGCTTAGTGGTCGGGGGGGACCCCGAAGCTTTCTTT
CASSLVVGGDPEAFF
>TRBV6-1|-|-|TRBJ2-1
TGTGCCAGCAGTGAACGGGATGGGAATGAGCAGTTCTTC
CASSERDGNEQFF
>TRBV27|-|-|TRBJ2-3
TGTGCCAGCAGTTTAGTACCGGGGGCTAATACGCAGTATTTT
CASSLVPGANTQYF
>TRBV6-1|-|-|TRBJ1-6
TGTGCCAGCAGTGAAAACCGTTCACCCCTCCACTTT
CASSENRSPLHF
>TRBV12-3/TRBV12-4|-|-|TRBJ1-4
TGTGCCAGCAGTATTCGGACAGTTAATGAAAAACTGTTTTTT
CASSIRTVNEKLFF
>TRBV5-1|TRBD2|-|TRBJ2-3
TGCGCCAGCAGCAGATCTAGCGGGGGGGCTACAGATACGCAGTATTTT
CASSRSSGGATDTQYF
>TRBV20-1|-|-|TRBJ1-5
TGCAGTGCTAGTAACGGGAAGTGGGGCAATCAGCCCCAGCATTTT
CSASNGKWGNQPQHF
>TRBV4-1|TRBD2|few|TRBJ2-5
TGCGCCAGCAGCATAAGACCTAGCGGCTCCTACAAGCAGTACTTC
CASSIRPSGSYKQYF
>TRBV19|TRBD2|-|TRBJ2-5
TGTGCCAGTAGTCCGGCGGGACTAGCAATTGATGAGCAGTACTTC
CASSPAGLAIDEQYF
>TRBV20-1|-|few|TRBJ2-1
TGCAGTGCTAGGGCTAGAGGGCCCTCCTACAATGAGCAGTTCTTC
CSARARGPSYNEQFF
>TRBV5-8|-|-|TRBJ2-3
TGTGCCAGCAGCCGCGGTACAGGGTACACAGATACGCAGTATTTT
CASSRGTGYTDTQYF
>TRBV11-2|TRBD1|few|TRBJ2-3
TGTGCCAGTAGCTTTAGGAAGCAGACAGGGACAGATACGCAGTATTTT
CASSFRKQTGTDTQYF
>TRBV28|TRBD1|-|TRBJ1-5
TGTGCCAGCAGTCGACCCGGGACAGGGAGGAGCAATCAGCCCCAGCATTTT
CASSRPGTGRSNQPQHF
>TRBV5-1|TRBD1|-|TRBJ1-4
TGCGCCAGCAACTTGGCCTGGACAGGGAATGGAAAACTGTTTTTT
CASNLAWTGNGKLFF
>TRBV4-1|TRBD2|few|TRBJ2-1
TGCGCCAGCAGCCAAGAATGGCGGGGGGTACCAAGCTCCTACAATGAGCAGTTCTTC
CASSQEWRGVPSSYNEQFF
>TRBV29-1|-|-|TRBJ1-1
TGCAGCGTTGGTTTTTTGAACACTGAAGCTTTCTTT
CSVGFLNTEAFF
>TRBV5-1|-|many|TRBJ2-1
TGCGCCAGCAGCTCCGACGGCTCCTACAATGAGCAGTTCTTC
CASSSDGSYNEQFF
>TRBV20-1|-|-|TRBJ2-7
TGCAGTGCTAGACCCGACAGAGGGGGATATACCTACGAGCAGTACTTC
CSARPDRGGYTYEQYF
>TRBV7-9|-|few|TRBJ1-4
TGTGCCAGCAGCCCTATAGGTCCGGGAAAGTCGAATTATGAAAAACTGTTTTTT
CASSPIGPGKSNYEKLFF
>TRBV4-1|-|few|TRBJ2-4
TGCGCCAGCAGCCAAGGGTGGCTAGCGAGAAATCTAGCCAAAAACATTCAGTACTTC
CASSQGWLARNLAKNIQYF
>TRBV20-1|-|-|TRBJ1-6
TGCAGTGCCATTAAACAGGGTGGAAATTCACCCCTCCACTTT
CSAIKQGGNSPLHF
>TRBV10-3|TRBD2|many|TRBJ2-5
TGTGCCACCGGACTAGCCTATCAAGAGACCCAGTACTTC
CATGLAYQETQYF
>TRBV21-1|-|-|TRBJ2-7
TGTGCCAGCAGCAAAGCGCTCCACTGCTACGAGCAGTACTTC
CASSKALHCYEQYF
>TRBV13|-|few|TRBJ2-7
TGTGCCAGCAGCAACCGGGACACATCCTACGAGCAGTACTTC
CASSNRDTSYEQYF
>TRBV3-1|TRBD2|-|TRBJ2-3
TGTGCCAGCAGCCAAGGGCGGTATAGCGGGAGTGCAGATACGCAGTATTTT
CASSQGRYSGSADTQYF
>TRBV18|-|-|TRBJ2-1
TGTGCCAGCTCACAGTCTGGGAGCTCCTACAATGCGCAGTTCTTC
CASSQSGSSYNAQFF
>TRBV7-2|-|-|TRBJ1-1
TGTGCCAGCAGCTTAGCGGGGGTCCGGAACACTGAAGCTTTCTTT
CASSLAGVRNTEAFF
>TRBV29-1|-|-|TRBJ2-2
TGCAGCCCCTCAGGGGCTAGCGGGGAGCTGTTTTTT
CSPSGASGELFF
>TRBV7-2|-|few|TRBJ2-7
TGTGCCAGCAGCTTAAGTATCGCCTACGAGCAGTACTTC
CASSLSIAYEQYF
>TRBV12-5|-|few|TRBJ2-3
TGTGCTAGTGGTTTGACTAGCACAGATACGCAGTATTTT
CASGLTSTDTQYF
>TRBV27|TRBD1|few|TRBJ1-5
TGTGCCAGCAGCCGCCTTGACAGGGTTGATCAGCCCCAGCATTTT
CASSRLDRVDQPQHF
>TRBV10-3|TRBD2|few|TRBJ2-1
TGTGCCATCAGTGATTCTAGCGGTAGGTCCAATGAGCAGTTCTTC
CAISDSSGRSNEQFF
>TRBV12-3/TRBV12-4|-|-|TRBJ2-3
TGTGCCAGCAGGGCAGACAGTTACACAGATACGCAGTATTTT
CASRADSYTDTQYF
>TRBV28|-|-|TRBJ1-5
TGTGCCAGCAGAGTCGCCGATGATCAGCCCCAGCATTTT
CASRVADDQPQHF
>TRBV19|-|-|TRBJ2-7
TGTGCCAGTAGTATAGATCTAACGGGATCCTACGAGCAGTACTTC
CASSIDLTGSYEQYF
>TRBV14|-|-|TRBJ1-2
TGTGCCAGCAGCCAAGATTGGAAGGCGCTTAAGAACTATGGCTGCACCTTC
CASSQDWKALKNYGCTF